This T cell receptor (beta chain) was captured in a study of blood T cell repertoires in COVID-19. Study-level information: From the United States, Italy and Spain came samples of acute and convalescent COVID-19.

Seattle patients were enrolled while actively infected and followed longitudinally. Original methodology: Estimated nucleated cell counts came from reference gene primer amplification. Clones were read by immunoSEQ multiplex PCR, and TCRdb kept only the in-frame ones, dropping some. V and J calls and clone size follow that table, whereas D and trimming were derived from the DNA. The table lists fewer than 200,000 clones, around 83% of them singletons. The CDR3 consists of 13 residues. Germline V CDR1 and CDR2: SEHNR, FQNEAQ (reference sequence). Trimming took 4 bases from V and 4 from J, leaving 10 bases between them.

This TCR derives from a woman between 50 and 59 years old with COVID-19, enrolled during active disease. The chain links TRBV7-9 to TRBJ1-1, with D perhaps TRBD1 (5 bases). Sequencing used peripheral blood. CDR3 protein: CASSSWGGTEAFF. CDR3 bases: TGTGCCAGCAGCTCCTGGGGGGGCACTGAAGCTTTCTTT.